Listed below are T cell receptor beta chains from one sample, sequenced in a study of shared clonotypes between healthy human individuals. Produced via immunoSEQ multiplex PCR; TCRdb's table is partial and in-frame only. The sample shows about 590,000 clones, around 95% of them seen only once. The sample was naive CD8+ T cells sorted from blood. These receptors were collected from a woman between 25 and 40 years old in good health. CDR3s include the opening cysteine and the closing phenylalanine or tryptophan. Each record gives: V gene, clone size, J gene, D gene, CDR3 DNA, CDR3 protein. D genes are given only for firm matches. A clone size is listed for some rows: how often the clone was seen (once, few, many), or a class if it is expanded.

v_call: TRBV27
clone_size: NA
j_call: TRBJ2-4
d_call: NA
cdr3_nt: TGTGCCAGCGCCGACCGTTCCTCAAACATTCAGTACTTC
cdr3_aa: CASADRSSNIQYF

v_call: TRBV2
clone_size: NA
j_call: TRBJ1-1
d_call: NA
cdr3_nt: TGTGCCAGCAGTGAGGAACCAGGGATGAACACTGAAGCTTTCTTT
cdr3_aa: CASSEEPGMNTEAFF

v_call: TRBV5-5
clone_size: NA
j_call: TRBJ2-7
d_call: NA
cdr3_nt: TGTGCCAGCAGCTTTTCCACGTCCTACGAGCAGTACTTC
cdr3_aa: CASSFSTSYEQYF

v_call: TRBV14
clone_size: NA
j_call: TRBJ2-7
d_call: TRBD2
cdr3_nt: TGTGCCAGCAGCCAAGAAATAATGGGACTAGCGGGAGTCGAGCAGTACTTC
cdr3_aa: CASSQEIMGLAGVEQYF

v_call: TRBV4-2
clone_size: NA
j_call: TRBJ1-4
d_call: TRBD1
cdr3_nt: TGTGCCAGCAGCCAGAGGGACAGGGGTAATGAAAAACTGTTTTTT
cdr3_aa: CASSQRDRGNEKLFF

v_call: TRBV5-4
clone_size: NA
j_call: TRBJ1-1
d_call: NA
cdr3_nt: TGTGCCAGCAGCTTGGGGCCTGAAGCTTTCTTT
cdr3_aa: CASSLGPEAFF

v_call: TRBV19
clone_size: NA
j_call: TRBJ2-7
d_call: TRBD1
cdr3_nt: TGTGCCAGTAGTCCGGGACAGGGGGTTTCCTACGAGCAGTACTTC
cdr3_aa: CASSPGQGVSYEQYF

v_call: TRBV5-8
clone_size: NA
j_call: TRBJ2-7
d_call: TRBD1
cdr3_nt: TGTGCCAGCAGCGCGGACAGGGTCATGTACGAGCAGTACTTC
cdr3_aa: CASSADRVMYEQYF

v_call: TRBV9
clone_size: NA
j_call: TRBJ2-7
d_call: TRBD1
cdr3_nt: TGTGCCAGCAGCCCGGACAGGCGGTACGAGCAGTACTTC
cdr3_aa: CASSPDRRYEQYF

v_call: TRBV5-6
clone_size: once
j_call: TRBJ2-1
d_call: NA
cdr3_nt: TGTGCCAGCAGCTTGTACGGGGATGAGCAGTTCTTC
cdr3_aa: CASSLYGDEQFF

v_call: TRBV7-9
clone_size: NA
j_call: TRBJ2-5
d_call: NA
cdr3_nt: TGTGCCAGCAGCTCCTTAAAGACCCAGTACTTC
cdr3_aa: CASSSLKTQYF

v_call: TRBV19
clone_size: once
j_call: TRBJ2-1
d_call: NA
cdr3_nt: TGTGCCAGTAGTTTTAGCGGATACAATGAGCAGTTCTTC
cdr3_aa: CASSFSGYNEQFF

v_call: TRBV10-2
clone_size: once
j_call: TRBJ2-1
d_call: NA
cdr3_nt: TGCGCCAGCTGCAACCCTGGGGATGAGCAGTTCTTC
cdr3_aa: CASCNPGDEQFF

v_call: TRBV19
clone_size: NA
j_call: TRBJ2-7
d_call: NA
cdr3_nt: TGTGCCAGTACCGTAAGAGCCGGGGGTTACGAGCAGTACTTC
cdr3_aa: CASTVRAGGYEQYF

v_call: TRBV10-1
clone_size: NA
j_call: TRBJ1-1
d_call: NA
cdr3_nt: TGCGCCAGCAGTGAGTCGGGGGTCGGGGCGAACACTGAAGCTTTCTTT
cdr3_aa: CASSESGVGANTEAFF

v_call: TRBV28
clone_size: NA
j_call: TRBJ2-3
d_call: NA
cdr3_nt: TGTGCCAGCAGCTACGGAAGAGATACGCAGTATTTT
cdr3_aa: CASSYGRDTQYF

v_call: TRBV14
clone_size: NA
j_call: TRBJ2-1
d_call: TRBD2
cdr3_nt: TGTGCCAGCAGGAGAGCGGGAGGGGGGGCCTACAATGAGCAGTTCTTC
cdr3_aa: CASRRAGGGAYNEQFF

v_call: TRBV2
clone_size: NA
j_call: TRBJ1-5
d_call: NA
cdr3_nt: TGTGCCAGCAGTGAAGGGGCGATTAGCAATCAGCCCCAGCATTTT
cdr3_aa: CASSEGAISNQPQHF

v_call: TRBV28
clone_size: once
j_call: TRBJ2-1
d_call: NA
cdr3_nt: TGTGCCAGCAGTCTTAGCGGCCCAGGGGGCAATGAGCAGTTCTTC
cdr3_aa: CASSLSGPGGNEQFF

v_call: TRBV28
clone_size: NA
j_call: TRBJ2-7
d_call: TRBD2
cdr3_nt: TGTGCCAGCAGTTTCAGACTAGCGGGAGTCGAGCAGTACTTC
cdr3_aa: CASSFRLAGVEQYF

v_call: TRBV7-8
clone_size: NA
j_call: TRBJ1-5
d_call: NA
cdr3_nt: TGTGCCAGCAGCCTTACCTTCGTTCAGCCCCAGCATTTT
cdr3_aa: CASSLTFVQPQHF

v_call: TRBV7-9
clone_size: NA
j_call: TRBJ1-5
d_call: TRBD1
cdr3_nt: TGTGCCAGCAGCTCTGGACAGGGCAATCAGCCCCAGCATTTT
cdr3_aa: CASSSGQGNQPQHF

v_call: TRBV7-9
clone_size: NA
j_call: TRBJ1-1
d_call: NA
cdr3_nt: TGTGCCAGCAGCTTAAATCTGGAGTACACTGAAGCTTTCTTT
cdr3_aa: CASSLNLEYTEAFF

v_call: TRBV7-9
clone_size: NA
j_call: TRBJ2-5
d_call: TRBD1
cdr3_nt: TGTGCCAGCAGCTTAGGGGTCAGGGGGCAAGAGACCCAGTACTTC
cdr3_aa: CASSLGVRGQETQYF

v_call: TRBV5-4
clone_size: NA
j_call: TRBJ2-5
d_call: NA
cdr3_nt: TGTGCCAGCAGTCAAGAGGGGCACTTGGAAGAGACCCAGTACTTC
cdr3_aa: CASSQEGHLEETQYF

v_call: TRBV15
clone_size: NA
j_call: TRBJ1-1
d_call: NA
cdr3_nt: TGTGCCACCAGCAGAGTGAGACGGAACACTGAAGCTTTCTTT
cdr3_aa: CATSRVRRNTEAFF

v_call: TRBV19
clone_size: NA
j_call: TRBJ2-3
d_call: TRBD2
cdr3_nt: TGTGCCAGTAGTATCGGGGGGACTAACACAGATACGCAGTATTTT
cdr3_aa: CASSIGGTNTDTQYF

v_call: TRBV11-2
clone_size: NA
j_call: TRBJ2-4
d_call: NA
cdr3_nt: TGTGCCAGCAGCTCCCGTGCGGCCAAAAACATTCAGTACTTC
cdr3_aa: CASSSRAAKNIQYF

v_call: TRBV4-2
clone_size: NA
j_call: TRBJ2-1
d_call: TRBD2
cdr3_nt: TGTGCCAGCAGCCAAGATCTCGCTAGCGGAATATACAATGAGCAGTTCTTC
cdr3_aa: CASSQDLASGIYNEQFF